The clone carrying this T cell receptor beta chain was counted at least ten times. Antigen: not known. This sample is drawn from a study of spatial heterogeneity in lung cancer. Study background: Beta-chain sequences were consistently detected more often than alpha-chain sequences. Study-level points and caveats: At tumor resection, ubiquitous expanded TCRs were detected in blood more often than later.

TCRdb recomputed calls from the 5' RACE reads with MiXCR, one row per CDR3 protein. The sample includes roughly 79,000 distinct CDR3 sequences, around 12% of them seen just once. CDR1 and CDR2 (germline): SNHLY, FYNNEI. This CDR3 has 15 residues. Losses at the gene ends were 5 bases for V and 8 bases for J; bases not matched to a gene: 11. Time point indicated: sample taken at primary tumor resection. Sequencing covered unsorted whole RNA taken from tumor, nontumor lung or frozen PBMC. The 60 to 90 donors had untreated early-stage non-small cell lung cancer. This sequence originates from a male donor with early-stage non-small cell lung cancer. The input for sequencing was PBMCs, taken at surgery. The chain uses TRBV2 and TRBJ1-4; 7 bases align to TRBD1. For the CDR3, the DNA is TGTGCCAGCAGTTCTCGGACAGGTTTTCAAGAAAAACTGTTTTTT. This gives the protein CASSSRTGFQEKLFF. Looking up the rest from reference TRBV2 and TRBJ1-4 gives the full variable domain: EPEVTQTPSHQVTQMGQEVILRCVPISNHLYFYWYRQILGQKVEFLVSFYNNEISEKSEIFDDQFSVERPDGSNFTLKIRSTKLEDSAMYFCASSSRTGFQEKLFFGSGTQLSVL.